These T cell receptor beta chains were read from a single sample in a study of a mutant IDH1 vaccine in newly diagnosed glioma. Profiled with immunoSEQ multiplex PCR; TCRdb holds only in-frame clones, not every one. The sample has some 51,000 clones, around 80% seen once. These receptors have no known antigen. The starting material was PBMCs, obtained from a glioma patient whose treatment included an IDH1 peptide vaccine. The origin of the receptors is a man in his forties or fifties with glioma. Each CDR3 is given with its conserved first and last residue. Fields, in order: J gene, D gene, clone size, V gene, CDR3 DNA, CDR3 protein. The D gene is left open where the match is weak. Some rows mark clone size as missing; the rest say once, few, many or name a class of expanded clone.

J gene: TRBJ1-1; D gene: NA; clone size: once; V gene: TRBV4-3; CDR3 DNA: TGCGCCAGCAGCCAAGATTTGCGGGACTGGGGCACTGAAGCTTTCTTT; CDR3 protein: CASSQDLRDWGTEAFF
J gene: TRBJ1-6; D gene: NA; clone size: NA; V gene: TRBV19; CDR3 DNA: TGTGCCAGTACAGCGGTCGGAAATTCACCCCTCCACTTT; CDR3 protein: CASTAVGNSPLHF
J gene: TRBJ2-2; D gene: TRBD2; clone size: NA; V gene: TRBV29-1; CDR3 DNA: TGCAGCGTTCTACTAGCGGGGGGGCCCATCACCGGGGAGCTGTTTTTT; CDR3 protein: CSVLLAGGPITGELFF
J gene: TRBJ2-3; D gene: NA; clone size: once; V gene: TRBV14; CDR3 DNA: TGTGCCAGCAGCCAAGAGGGTACCGTCGCAGATACGCAGTATTTT; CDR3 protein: CASSQEGTVADTQYF
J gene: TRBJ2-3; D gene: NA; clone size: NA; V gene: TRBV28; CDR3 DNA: TGTGCCAGCAGTTCCGGATCCCGCACAGATACGCAGTATTTT; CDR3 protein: CASSSGSRTDTQYF
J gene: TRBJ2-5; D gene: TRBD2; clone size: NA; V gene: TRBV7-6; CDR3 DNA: TGTGCCAGCAGCTTTTCGGGCGGGGGGTCCCAAGAGACCCAGTACTTC; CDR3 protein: CASSFSGGGSQETQYF
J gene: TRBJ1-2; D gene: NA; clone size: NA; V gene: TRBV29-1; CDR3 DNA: TGCAGCGTTGGGGCAACCCGGTCTGACTATGGCTACACCTTC; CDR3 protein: CSVGATRSDYGYTF
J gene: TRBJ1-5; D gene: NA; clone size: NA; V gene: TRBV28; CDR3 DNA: TGTGCCAGCAGTTCGTGGCCGGATAGCAATCAGCCCCAGCATTTT; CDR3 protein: CASSSWPDSNQPQHF
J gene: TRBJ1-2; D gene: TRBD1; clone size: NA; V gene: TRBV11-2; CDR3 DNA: TGTGCCAGCAGCCCGACCGACGACAGGGGGGACTACACCTTC; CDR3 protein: CASSPTDDRGDYTF
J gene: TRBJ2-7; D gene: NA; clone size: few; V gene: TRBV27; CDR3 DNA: TGTGCCAGCAGTTTACAGCCCAACTCCTACGAGCAGTACTTC; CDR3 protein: CASSLQPNSYEQYF
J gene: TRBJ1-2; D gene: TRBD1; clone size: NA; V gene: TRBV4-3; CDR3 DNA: TGCGCCAGCAGCCAGGCAGGGGGTGTTGGCTACACCTTC; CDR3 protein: CASSQAGGVGYTF
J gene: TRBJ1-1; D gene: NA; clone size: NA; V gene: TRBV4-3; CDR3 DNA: TGCGCCAGCAGCCAAGCTACAGGGTCTGACACTGAAGCTTTCTTT; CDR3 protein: CASSQATGSDTEAFF
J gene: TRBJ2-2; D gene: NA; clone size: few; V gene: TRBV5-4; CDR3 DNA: TGTGCCAGCAGCCTTAACACCGGGGAGCTGTTTTTT; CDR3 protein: CASSLNTGELFF
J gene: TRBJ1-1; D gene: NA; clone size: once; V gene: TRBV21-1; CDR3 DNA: TGTGCCAGCCCCCGCCGGCAGGGCATTTTCGTCACTGAAGCTTTCTTT; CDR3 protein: CASPRRQGIFVTEAFF
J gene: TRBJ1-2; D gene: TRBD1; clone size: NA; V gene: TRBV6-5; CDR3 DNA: TGTGCCAGCAGCCCGCTTGGATCGGGACAGAGTGGCTACACCTTC; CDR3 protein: CASSPLGSGQSGYTF
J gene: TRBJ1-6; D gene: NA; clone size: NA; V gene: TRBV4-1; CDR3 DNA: TGCGCCAGCAGCCAAGTAGGACACCAAAGGAATTCACCCCTCCACTTT; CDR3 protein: CASSQVGHQRNSPLHF
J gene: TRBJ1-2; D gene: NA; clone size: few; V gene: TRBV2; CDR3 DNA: TGTGCCAGCAGTGAAGCGCGGGGGCCCAGGGGCTACACCTTC; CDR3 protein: CASSEARGPRGYTF
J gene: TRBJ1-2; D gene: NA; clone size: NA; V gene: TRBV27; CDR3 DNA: TGTGCCAGCAGTTTAGTGGCAGGGTTAGAGGGCTACACCTTC; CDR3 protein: CASSLVAGLEGYTF
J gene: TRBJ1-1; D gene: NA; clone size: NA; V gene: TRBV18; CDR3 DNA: TGTGCCAGCTCACCACCAGTGAACACTGAAGCTTTCTTT; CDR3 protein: CASSPPVNTEAFF
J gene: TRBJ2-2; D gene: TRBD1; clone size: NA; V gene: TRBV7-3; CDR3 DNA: TGTGCCAGCAGCTTCGGGGACAGGGGGCAGGGCGGGGAGCTGTTTTTT; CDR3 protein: CASSFGDRGQGGELFF
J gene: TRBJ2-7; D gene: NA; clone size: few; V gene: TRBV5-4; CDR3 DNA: TGTGCCAGCAGCGTACTATCGGGACTCCGGAGCTCCTACGAGCAGTACTTC; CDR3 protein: CASSVLSGLRSSYEQYF
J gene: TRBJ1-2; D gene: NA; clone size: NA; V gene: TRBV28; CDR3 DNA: TGTGCCAGCAGTTCCGGAAACTATGGCTACACCTTC; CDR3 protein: CASSSGNYGYTF
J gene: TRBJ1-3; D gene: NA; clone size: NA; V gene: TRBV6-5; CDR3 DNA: TGTGCCAGCAGTGCGGGGCGTACTGGAAACACCATATATTTT; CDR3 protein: CASSAGRTGNTIYF
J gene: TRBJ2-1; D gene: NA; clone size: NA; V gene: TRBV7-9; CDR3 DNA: TGTGCCAGCAGCCCGACTACGGCTGAGCAGTTCTTC; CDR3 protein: CASSPTTAEQFF
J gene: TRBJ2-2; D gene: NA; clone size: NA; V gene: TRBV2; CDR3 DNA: TGTGCCAGCAGCCGAGCGAACACCGGGGAGCTGTTTTTT; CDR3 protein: CASSRANTGELFF
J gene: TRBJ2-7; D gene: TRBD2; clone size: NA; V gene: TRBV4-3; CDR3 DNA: TGCGCCAGCAGCCCGCGGGGGGGGAACGAGCAGTACTTC; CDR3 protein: CASSPRGGNEQYF
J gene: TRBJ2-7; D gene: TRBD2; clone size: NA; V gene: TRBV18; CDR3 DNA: TGTGCCAGCTCACCCGGAGGGAGGGGAAGGTACGAGCAGTACTTC; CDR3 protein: CASSPGGRGRYEQYF
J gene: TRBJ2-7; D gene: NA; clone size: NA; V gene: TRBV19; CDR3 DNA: TGTGCCAGTAGCCTTGGGGGACCCCCTCGGGACGAGCAGTACTTC; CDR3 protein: CASSLGGPPRDEQYF
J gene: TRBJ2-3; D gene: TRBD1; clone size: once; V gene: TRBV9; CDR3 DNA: TGTGCCACCTCGGGAACAGGGGACGCAGTAGATACGCAGTATTTT; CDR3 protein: CATSGTGDAVDTQYF